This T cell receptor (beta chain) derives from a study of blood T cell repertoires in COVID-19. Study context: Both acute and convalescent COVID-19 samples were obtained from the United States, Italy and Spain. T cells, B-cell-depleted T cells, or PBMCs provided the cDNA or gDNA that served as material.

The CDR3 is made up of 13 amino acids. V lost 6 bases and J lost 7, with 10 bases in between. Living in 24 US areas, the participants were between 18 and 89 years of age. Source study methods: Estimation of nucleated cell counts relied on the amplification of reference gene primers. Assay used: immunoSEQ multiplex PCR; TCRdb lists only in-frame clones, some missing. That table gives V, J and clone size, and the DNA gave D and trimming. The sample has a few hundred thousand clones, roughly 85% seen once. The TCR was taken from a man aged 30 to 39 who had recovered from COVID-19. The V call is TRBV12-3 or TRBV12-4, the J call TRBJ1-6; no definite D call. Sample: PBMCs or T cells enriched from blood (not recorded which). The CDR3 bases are TGTGCCAGCAGCCGTGGGCAAAATTCACCCCTCCACTTT. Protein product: CASSRGQNSPLHF.